The next 5 T cell receptor beta chains were all read from a single sample in a study of cytomegalovirus exposure and HLA in healthy donors. A multiplex PCR was run with 60 Vbeta primers and 13 Jbeta primers. The data were produced by immunoSEQ multiplex PCR, yet TCRdb's version contains in-frame clones alone and is incomplete. Listed are roughly 120,000 clones; roughly 2.7% falls within the top ten. Input material: PBMCs. These receptors originate from a man aged 25-45 years in good health and CMV-seronegative.

V gene TRBV7-2 combines with J gene TRBJ2-3, with 12 bases fitting TRBD2. In germline, CDR1 is SGHTA, CDR2 FQGNSA. CDR3 length: 18 amino acids. J was trimmed by 5 bases and V by 4 bases; bases with no gene match: 13. Here the CDR3 reads CASSSRLAGGPGRDTQYF. CDR3 nucleotide sequence: TGTGCCAGCAGCTCCAGGCTAGCGGGAGGGCCAGGCAGAGATACGCAGTATTTT.

The chain has TRBV9 and TRBJ2-3; TRBD2 aligns across 9 bases. This CDR3 comprises 14 residues. CDR1 is SGDLS, CDR2 YYNGEE, per germline. The V and J ends lost 4 bases and 13 bases, in that order; junction bases with no gene match: 13. The CDR3: CASSPRESASGEYF. The DNA of the CDR3 is TGTGCCAGCAGCCCTCGCGAGTCTGCTAGCGGGGAGTATTTT. Based on the CDR3 plus reference TRBV9 and TRBJ2-3, the full variable domain is DSGVTQTPKHLITATGQRVTLRCSPRSGDLSVYWYQQSLDQGLQFLIQYYNGEERAKGNILERFSAQQFPDLHSELNLSSLELGDSALYFCASSPRESASGEYFGPGTRLTVL.

The chain joins TRBV19 to TRBJ1-2, with D maybe TRBD1 (6 bases). Germline CDR1 reads LNHDA; CDR2 reads SQIVND (reference sequence). The CDR3 runs to 15 residues. The V end was cut by 5 bases, the J end by 4 bases, with 17 bases between. CDR3 region: CASSPAGASPYGYTF. The CDR3 nucleotides read TGTGCCAGTAGTCCAGCGGGGGCGTCCCCCTATGGCTACACCTTC.

The J gene is TRBJ2-3, the V gene TRBV7-3, with D maybe TRBD2 (5 bases). Germline V gives CDR1 SGHTA, CDR2 FQGTGA. V was trimmed by 6 bases and J by 3 bases, leaving 13 bases between them. The CDR3 spans 14 residues. DNA for the CDR3: TGTGCCAGCAGTGTTGCGGGTCTTACAGATACGCAGTATTTT. This codes for CASSVAGLTDTQYF. Supplemented by reference TRBV7-3 and TRBJ2-3, the full variable domain reads GAGVSQTPSNKVTEKGKYVELRCDPISGHTALYWYRQSLGQGPEFLIYFQGTGAADDSGLPNDRFFAVRPEGSVSTLKIQRTERGDSAVYLCASSVAGLTDTQYFGPGTRLTVL.

The V and J genes are TRBV5-8 and TRBJ1-5; TRBD1 might be the D (5 bases). CDR3 size: 17 residues. Germline values: CDR1 SGHTS, CDR2 YDEGEE. Trimming took off 0 bases at V and 2 bases at J, with 15 bases between the two ends. CDR3 protein: CASSLDRTPGGNQPQHF. The CDR3 nucleotides are TGTGCCAGCAGCTTGGACAGGACCCCCGGCGGCAATCAGCCCCAGCATTTT.